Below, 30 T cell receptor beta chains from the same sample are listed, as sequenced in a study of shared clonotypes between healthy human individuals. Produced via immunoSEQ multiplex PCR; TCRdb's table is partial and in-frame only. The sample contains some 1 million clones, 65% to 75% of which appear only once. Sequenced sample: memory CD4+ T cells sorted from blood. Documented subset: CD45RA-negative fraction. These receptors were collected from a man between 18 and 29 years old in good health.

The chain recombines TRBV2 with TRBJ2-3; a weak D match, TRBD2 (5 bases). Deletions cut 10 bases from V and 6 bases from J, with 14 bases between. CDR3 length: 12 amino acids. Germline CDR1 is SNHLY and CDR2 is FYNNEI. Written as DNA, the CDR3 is TGTGCCACCTTCGTTCCGGGGGATACGCAGTATTTT. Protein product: CATFVPGDTQYF.

DNA of the CDR3: TGCGCCAGCAGCTTGGTTTCCCGGACAGACACTGAAGCTTTCTTT. Translation: CASSLVSRTDTEAFF. The chain combines TRBV5-1 with TRBJ1-1, with D possibly being TRBD1 (6 bases). The CDR3 extends over 15 amino acids. CDR1 and CDR2 from the germline V gene are SGHRS and YFSETQ. V was shortened by 0 bases and J by 3 bases, with 12 bases between the two germline ends. Looking up the rest from reference TRBV5-1 and TRBJ1-1 gives the full variable domain: KAGVTQTPRYLIKTRGQQVTLSCSPISGHRSVSWYQQTPGQGLQFLFEYFSETQRNKGNFPGRFSGRQFSNSRSEMNVSTLELGDSALYLCASSLVSRTDTEAFFGQGTRLTVV.

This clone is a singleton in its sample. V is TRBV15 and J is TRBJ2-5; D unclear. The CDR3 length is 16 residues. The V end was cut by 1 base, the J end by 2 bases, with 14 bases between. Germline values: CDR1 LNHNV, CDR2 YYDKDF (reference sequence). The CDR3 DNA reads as TGTGCCACCAGCAGAGGATTGGGGAAGGGACAAGAGACCCAGTACTTC. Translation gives CATSRGLGKGQETQYF.

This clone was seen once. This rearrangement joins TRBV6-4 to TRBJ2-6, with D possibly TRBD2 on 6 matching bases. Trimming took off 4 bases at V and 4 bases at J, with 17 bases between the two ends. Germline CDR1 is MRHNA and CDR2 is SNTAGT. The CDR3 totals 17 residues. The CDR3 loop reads CASSAHSYGSGANVLTF. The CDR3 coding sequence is TGTGCCAGCAGTGCCCACTCCTACGGGAGCGGGGCCAACGTCCTGACTTTC.

CDR3 sequence (DNA): TGTGCCAGCAGCCCCCCGGACAGGGGGTCCTACGAGCAGTACTTC. This codes for CASSPPDRGSYEQYF. This chain connects TRBV7-2 to TRBJ2-7; the match to TRBD1 covers 10 bases. CDR3 length: 15 amino acids. Germline lookup yields CDR1 SGHTA and CDR2 FQGNSA. Germline trimming cut 5 bases from V and 1 base from J; bases unmatched to any gene: 5.

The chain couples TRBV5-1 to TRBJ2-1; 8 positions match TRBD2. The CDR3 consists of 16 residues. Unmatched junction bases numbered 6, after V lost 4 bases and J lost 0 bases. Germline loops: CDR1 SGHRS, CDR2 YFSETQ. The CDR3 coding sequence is TGCGCCAGCAGCATGGCTGGGACTAGCTCCTACAATGAGCAGTTCTTC. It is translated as CASSMAGTSSYNEQFF.

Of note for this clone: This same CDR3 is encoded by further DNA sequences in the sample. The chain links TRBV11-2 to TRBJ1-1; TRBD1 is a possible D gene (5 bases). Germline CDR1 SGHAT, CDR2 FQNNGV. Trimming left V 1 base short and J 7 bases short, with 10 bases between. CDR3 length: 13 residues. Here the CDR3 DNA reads TGTGCCAGCAGCTTAGGGGGGTCCAGTGAAGCTTTCTTT. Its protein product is CASSLGGSSEAFF.

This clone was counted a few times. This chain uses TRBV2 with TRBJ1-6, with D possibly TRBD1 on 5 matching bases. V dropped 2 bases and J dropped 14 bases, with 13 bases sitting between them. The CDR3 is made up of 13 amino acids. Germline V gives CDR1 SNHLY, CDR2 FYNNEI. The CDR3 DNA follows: TGTGCCAGCAGTGAAAGCCAACGGGGCACCCTCCACTTT. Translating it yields CASSESQRGTLHF.

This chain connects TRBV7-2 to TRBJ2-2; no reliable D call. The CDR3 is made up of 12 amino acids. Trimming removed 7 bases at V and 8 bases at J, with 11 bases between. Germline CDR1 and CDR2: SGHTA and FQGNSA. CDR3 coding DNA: TGTGCCAGCAACTACCTGAAGGGGGAGCTGTTTTTT. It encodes CASNYLKGELFF.

CDR3 protein: CASSLNFVSGNTIYF. The CDR3 bases are TGCGCCAGCAGCTTGAATTTTGTCTCTGGAAACACCATATATTTT. This sequence joins TRBV5-1 and TRBJ1-3; no firm D call. The CDR3 extends over 15 amino acids. Germline CDR1 and CDR2: SGHRS and YFSETQ. The V end was cut by 1 base, the J end by 0 bases, with 8 bases between. The full variable domain, with the rest looked up from reference TRBV5-1 and TRBJ1-3, is KAGVTQTPRYLIKTRGQQVTLSCSPISGHRSVSWYQQTPGQGLQFLFEYFSETQRNKGNFPGRFSGRQFSNSRSEMNVSTLELGDSALYLCASSLNFVSGNTIYFGEGSWLTVV.

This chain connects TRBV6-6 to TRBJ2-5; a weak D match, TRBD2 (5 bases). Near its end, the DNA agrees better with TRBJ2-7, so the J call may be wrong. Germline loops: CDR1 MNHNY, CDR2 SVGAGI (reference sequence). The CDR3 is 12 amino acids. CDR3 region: CASSDYSYEQYF. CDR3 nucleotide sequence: TGTGCCAGCAGTGACTACTCCTACGAGCAGTACTTC.

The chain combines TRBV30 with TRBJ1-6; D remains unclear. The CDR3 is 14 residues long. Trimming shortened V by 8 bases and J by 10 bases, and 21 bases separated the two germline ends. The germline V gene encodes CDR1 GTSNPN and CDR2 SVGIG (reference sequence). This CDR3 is CALQTGKLNSPLHF. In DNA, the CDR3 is TGTGCCCTTCAGACGGGGAAATTGAACTCACCCCTCCACTTT.

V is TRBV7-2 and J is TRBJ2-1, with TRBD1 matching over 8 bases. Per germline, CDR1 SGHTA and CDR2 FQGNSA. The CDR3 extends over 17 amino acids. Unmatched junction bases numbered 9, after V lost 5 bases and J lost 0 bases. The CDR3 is CASSPWTGPSSYNEQFF. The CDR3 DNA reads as TGTGCCAGCAGCCCTTGGACAGGGCCGAGCTCCTACAATGAGCAGTTCTTC.

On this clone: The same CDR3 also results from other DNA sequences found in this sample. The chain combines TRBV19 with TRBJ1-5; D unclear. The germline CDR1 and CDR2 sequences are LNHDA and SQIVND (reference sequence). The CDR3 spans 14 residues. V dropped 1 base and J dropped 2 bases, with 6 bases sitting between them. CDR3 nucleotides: TGTGCCAGTAGTATAGCAGGAGGCAATCAGCCCCAGCATTTT. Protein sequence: CASSIAGGNQPQHF.

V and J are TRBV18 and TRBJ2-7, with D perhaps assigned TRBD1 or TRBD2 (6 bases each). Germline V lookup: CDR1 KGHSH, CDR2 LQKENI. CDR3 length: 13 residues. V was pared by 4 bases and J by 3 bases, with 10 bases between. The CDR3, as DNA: TGTGCCAGCTCACGGGGGGCGATCTACGAGCAGTACTTC. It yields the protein CASSRGAIYEQYF.

The CDR3 protein is CASSAQGVWDTEAFF. The CDR3 region has the DNA TGTGCCAGCAGCGCCCAGGGGGTGTGGGACACTGAAGCTTTCTTT. This rearrangement joins TRBV7-2 to TRBJ1-1, with 7 positions matching TRBD1. Looked up from germline, CDR1 is SGHTA and CDR2 is FQGNSA. Unmatched junction bases numbered 9, after V lost 5 bases and J lost 3 bases. The CDR3 contains 15 residues. Supplemented by reference TRBV7-2 and TRBJ1-1, the full variable domain reads GAGVSQSPSNKVTEKGKDVELRCDPISGHTALYWYRQSLGQGLEFLIYFQGNSAPDKSGLPSDRFSAERTGGSVSTLTIQRTQQEDSAVYLCASSAQGVWDTEAFFGQGTRLTVV.

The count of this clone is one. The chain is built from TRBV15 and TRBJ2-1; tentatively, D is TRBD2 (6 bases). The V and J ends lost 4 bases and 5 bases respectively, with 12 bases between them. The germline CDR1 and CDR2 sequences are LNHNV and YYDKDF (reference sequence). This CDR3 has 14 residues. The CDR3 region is CATSNGGTDNEQFF. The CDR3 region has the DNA TGTGCCACCAGCAATGGCGGGACCGACAATGAGCAGTTCTTC.

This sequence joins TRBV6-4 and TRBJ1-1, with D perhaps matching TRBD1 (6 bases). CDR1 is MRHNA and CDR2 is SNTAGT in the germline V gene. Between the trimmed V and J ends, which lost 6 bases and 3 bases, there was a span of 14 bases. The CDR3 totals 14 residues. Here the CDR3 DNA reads TGTGCCAGCAGGAGGGACAATCCCGACACTGAAGCTTTCTTT. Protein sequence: CASRRDNPDTEAFF.

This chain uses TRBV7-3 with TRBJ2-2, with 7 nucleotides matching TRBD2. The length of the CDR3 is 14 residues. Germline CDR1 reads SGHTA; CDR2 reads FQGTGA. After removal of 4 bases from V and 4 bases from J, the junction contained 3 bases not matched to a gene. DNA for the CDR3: TGTGCCAGCAGCTACGGGGGGACCACCGGGGAGCTGTTTTTT. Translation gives CASSYGGTTGELFF.

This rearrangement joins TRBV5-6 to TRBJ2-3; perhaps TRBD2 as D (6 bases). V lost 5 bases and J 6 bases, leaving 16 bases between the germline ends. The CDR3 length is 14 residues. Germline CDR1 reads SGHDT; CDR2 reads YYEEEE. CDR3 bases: TGTGCCAGCAGTCCGACTAGTGTCCCGGATACGCAGTATTTT. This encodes CASSPTSVPDTQYF. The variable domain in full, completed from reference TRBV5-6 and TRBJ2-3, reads DAGVTQSPTHLIKTRGQQVTLRCSPKSGHDTVSWYQQALGQGPQFIFQYYEEEERQRGNFPDRFSGHQFPNYSSELNVNALLLGDSALYLCASSPTSVPDTQYFGPGTRLTVL.

The CDR3 coding sequence is TGTGCCAGCAGTTTCGGGGGGGTCCGCGATACGCAGTATTTT. It yields the protein CASSFGGVRDTQYF. This chain joins TRBV28 and TRBJ2-3, with 8 bases aligning to TRBD2. V was clipped by 3 bases and J by 6 bases; unmatched bases: 5. CDR3 length equals 14 residues. The germline V gene encodes CDR1 MDHEN and CDR2 SYDVKM.

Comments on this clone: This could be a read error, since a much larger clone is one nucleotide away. In DNA, the CDR3 is TGTGTCAGCAGAAACAGGGGTACCTACGAGCAGTACTTC. Translated: CVSRNRGTYEQYF. The chain combines TRBV6-1 with TRBJ2-7, with 7 bases identical to TRBD1. Germline values: CDR1 MNHNS, CDR2 SASEGT. The CDR3 contains 13 residues.

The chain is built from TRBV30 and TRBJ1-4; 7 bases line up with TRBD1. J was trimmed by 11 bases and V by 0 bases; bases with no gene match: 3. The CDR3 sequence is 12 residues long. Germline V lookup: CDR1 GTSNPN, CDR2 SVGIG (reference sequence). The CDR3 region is CAWSVRGMKLFF. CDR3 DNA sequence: TGTGCCTGGAGTGTCAGGGGGATGAAACTGTTTTTT.

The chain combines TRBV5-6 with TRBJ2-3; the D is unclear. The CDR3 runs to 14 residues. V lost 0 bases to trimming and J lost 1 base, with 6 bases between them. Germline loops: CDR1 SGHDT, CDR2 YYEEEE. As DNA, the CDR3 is TGTGCCAGCAGCTTGGACAGACGCACAGATACGCAGTATTTT. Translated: CASSLDRRTDTQYF.

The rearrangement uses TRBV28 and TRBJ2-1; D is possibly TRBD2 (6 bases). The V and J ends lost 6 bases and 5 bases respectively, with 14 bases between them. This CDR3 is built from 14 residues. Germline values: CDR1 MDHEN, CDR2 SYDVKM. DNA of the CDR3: TGTGCCAGCAGCCCCGGCGGGGAAAACAATGAGCAGTTCTTC. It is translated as CASSPGGENNEQFF.

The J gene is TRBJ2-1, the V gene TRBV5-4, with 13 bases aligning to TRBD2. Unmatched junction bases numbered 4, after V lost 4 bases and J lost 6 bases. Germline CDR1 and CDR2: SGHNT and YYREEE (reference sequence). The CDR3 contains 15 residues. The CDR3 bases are TGTGCCAGCAGCACTCGGACTAGCGGGGGCAATGAGCAGTTCTTC. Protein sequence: CASSTRTSGGNEQFF.

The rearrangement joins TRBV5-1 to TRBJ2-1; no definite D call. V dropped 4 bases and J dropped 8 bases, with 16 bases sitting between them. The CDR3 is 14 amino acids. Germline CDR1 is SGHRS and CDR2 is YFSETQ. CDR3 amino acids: CASSNTNPTDEQFF. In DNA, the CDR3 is TGCGCCAGCAGCAATACGAATCCCACAGATGAGCAGTTCTTC.

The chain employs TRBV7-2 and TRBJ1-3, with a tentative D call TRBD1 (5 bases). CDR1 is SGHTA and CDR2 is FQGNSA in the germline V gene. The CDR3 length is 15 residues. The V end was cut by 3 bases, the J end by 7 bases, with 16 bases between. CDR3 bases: TGTGCCAGCAGCTTCGGACCCCGAGGGGATAACACCATATATTTT. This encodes CASSFGPRGDNTIYF. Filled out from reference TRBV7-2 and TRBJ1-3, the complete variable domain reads GAGVSQSPSNKVTEKGKDVELRCDPISGHTALYWYRQSLGQGLEFLIYFQGNSAPDKSGLPSDRFSAERTGGSVSTLTIQRTQQEDSAVYLCASSFGPRGDNTIYFGEGSWLTVV.

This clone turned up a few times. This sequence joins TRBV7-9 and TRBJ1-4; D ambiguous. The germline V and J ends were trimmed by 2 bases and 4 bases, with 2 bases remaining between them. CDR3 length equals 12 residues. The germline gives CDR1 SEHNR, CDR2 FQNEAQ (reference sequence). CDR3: CASSLRNEKLFF. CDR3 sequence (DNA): TGTGCCAGCAGCTTACGTAATGAAAAACTGTTTTTT.

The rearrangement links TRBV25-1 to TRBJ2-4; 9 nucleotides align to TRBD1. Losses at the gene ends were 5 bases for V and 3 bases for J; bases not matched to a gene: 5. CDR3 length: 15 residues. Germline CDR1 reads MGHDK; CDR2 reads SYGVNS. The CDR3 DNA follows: TGTGCCAGCAGTCCGCGACAGGGGGACAAAAACATTCAGTACTTC. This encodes CASSPRQGDKNIQYF.